The 27 T cell receptor beta chains given below trace back to one sample, sequenced in a study of shared clonotypes between healthy human individuals. TCRdb keeps only in-frame clones here, not all; method: immunoSEQ multiplex PCR. The table lists roughly 510,000 clones, about 79% of them singletons, with around 13% in the top ten. The material sequenced was PBMCs. These receptors were obtained from a middle-aged woman in good health. Some clones in this sample may be carry-over from other donors' samples.

This clone was detected a few times. The V and J genes are TRBV28 and TRBJ2-7, with a tentative D call TRBD2 (6 bases). The CDR3 is 13 residues long. The V gene lost 2 bases and the J gene lost 7 bases, with 12 bases spanning the gap. The V gene's germline CDR1 is MDHEN and CDR2 SYDVKM. DNA for the CDR3: TGTGCCAGCAGTTTACGGCGGGGTTGGGAGCAGTACTTC. This codes for CASSLRRGWEQYF.

This rearrangement joins TRBV29-1 to TRBJ1-2; 8 positions agree with TRBD1. Germline assignment: CDR1 SQVTM and CDR2 ANQGSEA. V was clipped by 7 bases and J by 5 bases; unmatched bases: 3. The CDR3 is 11 amino acids. The chain's CDR3 is CSGRTGYGYTF. Written as DNA, the CDR3 is TGCAGCGGGAGGACAGGGTATGGCTACACCTTC.

The chain recombines TRBV5-1 with TRBJ1-4; 12 bases map to TRBD1. The length of the CDR3 is 14 residues. CDR1 is SGHRS, CDR2 YFSETQ, per germline. The J segment lost 7 bases and the V segment lost 7 bases, leaving 5 bases of the junction unmatched. The CDR3 DNA follows: TGCGCCAGCCGTGGGGACAGGGGGCGTGAAAAACTGTTTTTT. Amino acids: CASRGDRGREKLFF.

The genes are TRBV10-3 and TRBJ2-5, with 12 positions matching TRBD2. The ends lost 4 bases at V and 0 bases at J; junction bases unmatched: 3. Germline values: CDR1 ENHRY, CDR2 SYGVKD. The CDR3 is 16 amino acids. CDR3 sequence reads: CAISGLAGGYQETQYF. As DNA, the CDR3 is TGTGCCATCAGTGGTCTAGCGGGAGGGTACCAAGAGACCCAGTACTTC.

This clone appeared once. The DNA of the CDR3 is TGCGCCAGCAGCTTGTTACAAACTAGCACAGATACGCAGTATTTT. Its translation is CASSLLQTSTDTQYF. The rearrangement uses TRBV5-1 and TRBJ2-3; D unresolved. Germline V gene lookup returns CDR1 SGHRS and CDR2 YFSETQ. The CDR3 runs to 15 residues. Trimming cost V 1 base and J 0 bases, with 9 bases left between them.

This clone was seen once. The chain recombines TRBV21-1 with TRBJ2-1; the DNA was not compared with TRBD2, the D call given in the table. TRBV21-1 is a pseudogene segment. This CDR3 region has 16 residues. The CDR3 DNA sequence: TGTGCCAGCAGCAAAGGGGGCGGGAGGGCCTACAATGAGCAGTTCTTC. The encoded protein is CASSKGGGRAYNEQFF.

This clone has only one observation. V and J are TRBV4-1 and TRBJ1-4, with unresolved D. Per germline, CDR1 MGHRA and CDR2 YSYEKL. Trimming cost V 2 bases and J 7 bases, with 8 bases left between them. The CDR3 runs 13 residues. The CDR3 here is CASSQNRGEKLFF. The CDR3 DNA follows: TGCGCCAGCAGCCAAAACCGGGGTGAAAAACTGTTTTTT.

The chain has TRBV7-9 and TRBJ2-7; a weak D match, TRBD2 (5 bases). Germline V gene lookup returns CDR1 SEHNR and CDR2 FQNEAQ (reference sequence). V was pared by 3 bases and J by 7 bases, with 22 bases between. The length of the CDR3 is 16 residues. The CDR3 nucleotides are TGTGCCAGCAGCTTCCCGGGTTCGGGGAAGGTGGGAGAGCAGTACTTC. It translates to CASSFPGSGKVGEQYF.

This clone came up once. The chain combines TRBV11-2 with TRBJ1-1; no firm D call. CDR1 SGHAT and CDR2 FQNNGV come from the germline V gene. V gave up 2 bases and J gave up 5 bases, with 9 bases separating them. The CDR3 is 13 residues long. The CDR3 loop is CASSLSVGTEAFF. The CDR3 DNA reads TGTGCCAGCAGCTTATCTGTTGGGACTGAAGCTTTCTTT.

The chain has TRBV4-1 and TRBJ1-1, with D perhaps matching TRBD1 (5 bases). The CDR3 totals 13 residues. V lost 6 bases and J lost 0, with 8 bases in between. CDR1 is MGHRA, CDR2 YSYEKL, per germline. The CDR3 DNA sequence: TGCGCCAGCAGGCGGGGGGTGAACACTGAAGCTTTCTTT. Translation: CASRRGVNTEAFF.

The chain links TRBV19 to TRBJ2-1; unclear D gene. This CDR3 is 14 amino acids long. The V end was cut by 5 bases, the J end by 5 bases, with 13 bases between. Germline CDR1 LNHDA, CDR2 SQIVND (reference sequence). The CDR3 spells CASSLMGLDNEQFF. CDR3 DNA sequence: TGTGCCAGTAGTCTAATGGGCCTTGACAATGAGCAGTTCTTC.

V is TRBV7-3 and J is TRBJ2-3; TRBD1 aligns across 10 bases. Germline assignment: CDR1 SGHTA and CDR2 FQGTGA. The CDR3 loop spans 15 amino acids. Trimming took 4 bases from V and 7 from J; bases not matched to a gene: 8. The CDR3 bases are TGTGCCAGCAGCTCCCCAGACAGGGGGCTGAATACGCAGTATTTT. It encodes CASSSPDRGLNTQYF.

This chain connects TRBV7-3 to TRBJ1-1; 7 bases align to TRBD1. From germline, CDR1 is SGHTA and CDR2 FQGTGA. The CDR3 loop spans 15 amino acids. V shed 2 bases and J 5 bases; nucleotides not matched to a gene: 8. The CDR3 protein is CASSLGPGGDTEAFF. Here the CDR3 DNA reads TGTGCCAGCAGCTTAGGCCCAGGGGGGGATACTGAAGCTTTCTTT. The variable domain in full, with the rest retrieved from reference TRBV7-3 and TRBJ1-1, is GAGVSQTPSNKVTEKGKYVELRCDPISGHTALYWYRQSLGQGPEFLIYFQGTGAADDSGLPNDRFFAVRPEGSVSTLKIQRTERGDSAVYLCASSLGPGGDTEAFFGQGTRLTVV.

This clone was seen only a few times. The J gene is TRBJ2-2, the V gene TRBV27, with no clear D. Looked up from germline, CDR1 is MNHEY and CDR2 is SMNVEV (reference sequence). Deletions cut 4 bases from V and 2 bases from J, with 5 bases between. CDR3 length: 13 amino acids. This CDR3 is CASSSSNTGELFF. For the CDR3, the DNA is TGTGCCAGCAGTTCCTCTAACACCGGGGAGCTGTTTTTT.

DNA of the CDR3: TGTGCCAGCAGCCCTTCTAGCGGTGCCGCAGAGACCCAGTACTTC. Protein product: CASSPSSGAAETQYF. The V gene is TRBV5-5, the J gene TRBJ2-5, with 7 nucleotides matching TRBD2. This CDR3 is 15 amino acids long. With 4 bases clipped from V and 4 bases from J, the junction kept 10 bases outside the gene matches. Germline assignment: CDR1 SGHKS and CDR2 YYEKEE (reference sequence). Based on the CDR3 plus reference TRBV5-5 and TRBJ2-5, the full variable domain is DAGVTQSPTHLIKTRGQQVTLRCSPISGHKSVSWYQQVLGQGPQFIFQYYEKEERGRGNFPDRFSARQFPNYSSELNVNALLLGDSALYLCASSPSSGAAETQYFGPGTRLLVL.

The chain uses TRBV28 and TRBJ2-1; TRBD1 aligns across 7 bases. The CDR3 extends over 14 amino acids. Losses at the gene ends were 11 bases for V and 4 bases for J; bases not matched to a gene: 11. Germline V gene sequence: CDR1 MDHEN, CDR2 SYDVKM. The CDR3 DNA follows: TGTGCCTCCTCTCCGGGACAGTCGTACAATGAGCAGTTCTTC. Amino acid sequence: CASSPGQSYNEQFF.

The chain carries TRBV6-5 and TRBJ2-1; possibly TRBD1 for D (5 bases). This CDR3 is 14 amino acids long. Trimming shortened V by 6 bases and J by 4 bases, and 13 bases separated the two germline ends. Germline V lookup: CDR1 MNHEY, CDR2 SVGAGI. The DNA of the CDR3 is TGTGCCAGCAGGAACCAGGGAATTTACAATGAGCAGTTCTTC. Residues: CASRNQGIYNEQFF.

The V gene is TRBV12-2, the J gene TRBJ2-7; the table gives TRBD2 as D, unverified against the DNA. TRBV12-2 is tagged as a pseudogene. This CDR3 contains 18 residues. The CDR3 DNA sequence: TGTGCAAGTCGCCCCGTGGGGACTAGCTGTTGCGGATCCTACGAGCAGTACTTC. As protein: CASRPVGTSCCGSYEQYF.

The V and J genes are TRBV5-4 and TRBJ2-5; D is undetermined. The CDR3 covers 12 residues. The germline V and J ends were trimmed by 4 bases and 3 bases, with 7 bases remaining between them. CDR1 is SGHNT, CDR2 YYREEE, per germline (reference sequence). The CDR3: CASSTYKETQYF. DNA for the CDR3: TGTGCCAGCAGCACCTACAAAGAGACCCAGTACTTC.

This rearrangement joins TRBV9 to TRBJ1-4; no clear D. V was clipped by 3 bases and J by 0 bases, with 9 bases between them. The CDR3 runs to 15 residues. Germline values: CDR1 SGDLS, CDR2 YYNGEE. CDR3 region: CASSEQDATNEKLFF. The CDR3 region has the DNA TGTGCCAGCAGCGAGCAGGACGCAACTAATGAAAAACTGTTTTTT. Full variable domain (remainder filled in from reference TRBV9 and TRBJ1-4): DSGVTQTPKHLITATGQRVTLRCSPRSGDLSVYWYQQSLDQGLQFLIQYYNGEERAKGNILERFSAQQFPDLHSELNLSSLELGDSALYFCASSEQDATNEKLFFGSGTQLSVL.

As concerns this clone: At one end the junction does not follow the germline gene, possibly because of a read error. The rearrangement joins TRBV19 to TRBJ2-3, with 7 bases fitting TRBD1. The CDR3 is 17 residues long. Germline V lookup: CDR1 LNHDA, CDR2 SQIVND (reference sequence). CDR3 sequence reads: CACSTLQGQTDADTQYF. The DNA of the CDR3 is TGTGCCTGTAGCACCCTACAGGGGCAGACGGACGCAGATACGCAGTATTTT.

The rearrangement uses TRBV2 and TRBJ2-7; 9 bases match TRBD2. The CDR3 runs to 15 residues. Per germline, CDR1 SNHLY and CDR2 FYNNEI. The J segment lost 2 bases and the V segment lost 1 base, leaving 3 bases of the junction unmatched. In DNA, the CDR3 is TGTGCCAGCAGTGAAGGCGGGAGGGAGACCTACGAGCAGTACTTC. Translation gives CASSEGGRETYEQYF.

On this clone itself: An end of the junction differs from the germline gene, which may be a read error. V is TRBV7-2 and J is TRBJ1-2; D perhaps matches TRBD1 (5 bases). Germline CDR1 SGHTA, CDR2 FQGNSA. The CDR3 totals 14 residues. CDR3 region: CASSSVQGNSGYTF. CDR3 in DNA: TGTGCCAGCAGCTCCGTTCAGGGTAACTCTGGCTACACCTTC.

The sample holds a few counts of this clone. The V and J genes are TRBV28 and TRBJ1-3, with TRBD1 as a possible D gene (6 bases). The CDR3 consists of 14 residues. Trimming left V 7 bases short and J 4 bases short, with 14 bases between. The germline V gene has CDR1 MDHEN and CDR2 SYDVKM. CDR3: CASNPGGGGNTIYF. The CDR3 DNA sequence: TGTGCCAGCAACCCGGGGGGGGGCGGAAACACCATATATTTT.

The chain couples TRBV18 to TRBJ2-5; weak D call: TRBD1 (5 bases). CDR1 and CDR2 from the germline V gene are KGHSH and LQKENI. The length of the CDR3 is 14 residues. V shed 6 bases and J shed 1 base, with 12 bases lying between them. CDR3 coding DNA: TGTGCCAGCTCCCCTACTGACAGCCAAGAGACCCAGTACTTC. Its protein product is CASSPTDSQETQYF.

The V call is TRBV18, the J call TRBJ2-5, with 13 bases lining up with TRBD2. CDR3 length equals 16 residues. V lost 4 bases, J lost 5 bases, and 7 bases stayed unmatched. Germline V gene data show CDR1 as KGHSH and CDR2 as LQKENI. The CDR3 DNA reads TGTGCCAGCTCACAGCGGACTAGCGGGAGTTTGGAGACCCAGTACTTC. Its translation is CASSQRTSGSLETQYF.

Only a few counts were recorded for this clone. The rearrangement links TRBV13 to TRBJ2-7; TRBD2 agrees at 13 bases. V was pared by 2 bases and J by 7 bases, with 8 bases of the junction left unmatched. CDR1 and CDR2 (germline): PRHDT, FYEKMQ (reference sequence). This CDR3 is 16 amino acids long. The CDR3, as DNA: TGTGCCAGCAGCTTATCCCGACTAGCGGGGGGACTGGAGCAGTACTTC. Its translation is CASSLSRLAGGLEQYF.